The 14 T cell receptor beta chains listed next were all sequenced from one sample in a study of CD8 T cells in Susac syndrome. The authors reverse transcribed about 0.45 to 1 ug RNA with random hexamers. TCRdb analysed the immunoSEQ multiplex PCR reads with MiXCR anew, one entry per CDR3 protein. Of 170,000 or so distinct CDR3 sequences in the sample, approximately 93% were seen once. Sequences were obtained from CD4+ T cells from PBMCs. These receptors were collected from a human donor with multiple sclerosis.

In its sample, this clonotype was seen once. The rearrangement links TRBV5-1 to TRBJ2-5; D is unresolved. Trimming removed 2 bases from V and 4 bases from J, with 15 bases in between. The CDR3 loop spans 15 amino acids. Germline values: CDR1 SGHRS, CDR2 YFSETQ. CDR3 residues: CASSFLPAAAETQYF. Here the CDR3 DNA reads TGCGCCAGCAGCTTCCTCCCCGCGGCTGCAGAGACCCAGTACTTC.

The chain links TRBV25-1 to TRBJ1-1; TRBD1 is a possible D gene (6 bases). CDR1 MGHDK and CDR2 SYGVNS come from the germline V gene. The CDR3 consists of 17 residues. The V end was cut by 3 bases, the J end by 3 bases, with 20 bases between. The CDR3 loop reads CASSDAIQGPSDTEAFF. CDR3 coding DNA: TGTGCCAGCAGTGACGCGATACAGGGACCTTCGGACACTGAAGCTTTCTTT.

The chain links TRBV5-1 to TRBJ2-7; D is perhaps TRBD2 (5 bases). Germline V gene lookup returns CDR1 SGHRS and CDR2 YFSETQ. The V end was cut by 0 bases, the J end by 3 bases, with 10 bases between. The CDR3 totals 14 residues. The CDR3 DNA reads as TGCGCCAGCAGCTTGGCCCTCGGGGACTACGAGCAGTACTTC. This codes for CASSLALGDYEQYF.

The chain links TRBV6-2 or TRBV6-3 to TRBJ1-1; D is uncertain. The V end was cut by 6 bases, the J end by 0 bases, with 5 bases between. CDR3 length: 12 amino acids. Germline CDR1 is MNHEY and CDR2 is SVGEGT. CDR3 coding DNA: TGTGCCAGCAGGAGACTGAACACTGAAGCTTTCTTT. It yields the protein CASRRLNTEAFF.

The chain carries TRBV21-1 and TRBJ2-7; the D call in the table, TRBD2, was not verified against the DNA. TRBV21-1 is termed a pseudogene. The length of the CDR3 is 13 residues. CDR3 residues: CASSPLAGYEQYF. As DNA, the CDR3 is TGTGCCAGCAGCCCACTAGCGGGATACGAGCAGTACTTC.

A word on this clonotype: Germline is not matched at one junction end, which may reflect a read error. The chain uses TRBV9 and TRBJ2-5; D may be TRBD2 (6 bases). CDR3 size: 14 residues. CDR1 and CDR2 from the germline V gene are SGDLS and YYNGEE. The CDR3 protein is CASSVGVGGRETHF. The CDR3 DNA sequence: TGTGCCAGCAGCGTAGGGGTGGGGGGACGGGAGACCCACTTC.

This rearrangement joins TRBV24-1 to TRBJ1-2; no definite D call. Germline CDR1 KGHDR, CDR2 SFDVKD. This CDR3 spans 15 amino acids. Deletions cut 9 bases from V and 0 bases from J, with 16 bases between. CDR3 bases: TGTGCCACCTCGGCGGACGAAAAAACTAACTATGGCTACACCTTC. Translated: CATSADEKTNYGYTF.

V is TRBV7-9 and J is TRBJ1-2; D perhaps matches TRBD1 (5 bases). The CDR3 covers 13 residues. CDR1 SEHNR and CDR2 FQNEAQ come from the germline V gene (reference sequence). Trimming pared 5 bases from V and 8 bases from J, leaving 15 bases between. Here the CDR3 DNA reads TGTGCCAGCAGCCTCCGGGACGGCCAAGGCTACACCTTC. Its protein is CASSLRDGQGYTF.

The CDR3 reads CASSQAPLAGGSATGELFF. Here the CDR3 DNA reads TGCGCCAGCAGCCAAGCTCCCCTAGCGGGAGGGTCGGCCACCGGGGAGCTGTTTTTT. The rearrangement links TRBV4-3 to TRBJ2-2, with 12 bases lining up with TRBD2. The CDR3 covers 19 residues. Germline CDR1 and CDR2: LGHNA and YSLEER. After removal of 1 base from V and 4 bases from J, the junction contained 10 bases not matched to a gene.

J is TRBJ2-2 and V is TRBV7-9; 8 bases match TRBD2. The CDR3 runs 14 residues. J gave up 4 bases and V 5 bases, and 3 bases lay outside the gene matches. The V gene's germline CDR1 is SEHNR and CDR2 FQNEAQ (reference sequence). Here the CDR3 DNA reads TGTGCCAGCAGCGGGGGACTAGGCACCGGGGAGCTGTTTTTT. Translated, it gives CASSGGLGTGELFF.

The chain combines TRBV24-1 with TRBJ2-2; D might be TRBD2 (6 bases). The V end was cut by 3 bases, the J end by 2 bases, with 9 bases between. Germline-derived CDR1 and CDR2 are KGHDR and SFDVKD. CDR3 length equals 15 residues. This CDR3 is CATSDIADNTGELFF. The CDR3 bases are TGTGCCACCAGTGATATAGCGGATAACACCGGGGAGCTGTTTTTT.

CDR3 coding DNA: TGTGCCAGCAGCTTAGGTGGGAGTCCGGAGACCCAGTACTTC. It codes for CASSLGGSPETQYF. The rearrangement uses TRBV7-2 and TRBJ2-5, with D tentatively TRBD2 (5 bases). V dropped 1 base and J dropped 5 bases, with 11 bases sitting between them. Germline-derived CDR1 and CDR2 are SGHTA and FQGNSA. This CDR3 spans 14 amino acids.

The chain links TRBV30 to TRBJ2-5; 9 nucleotides line up with TRBD2. CDR1 is GTSNPN, CDR2 SVGIG, per germline (reference sequence). The CDR3 covers 13 residues. The trim removed 4 bases at V and 7 bases at J, leaving 7 bases unmatched. CDR3 in amino acids: CAWTGTSFVTQYF. The CDR3 nucleotides are TGTGCCTGGACTGGGACTAGCTTCGTGACCCAGTACTTC.

The chain recombines TRBV29-1 with TRBJ2-3; 9 positions agree with TRBD2. CDR3 length: 15 residues. Germline loops: CDR1 SQVTM, CDR2 ANQGSEA. The V segment lost 4 bases and the J segment 3 bases; nucleotides outside the gene matches: 8. The CDR3, as DNA: TGCAGCGTTGGAGGGGCTAGCGGGACGACAGATACGCAGTATTTT. The encoded protein is CSVGGASGTTDTQYF.